This TCR beta chain comes out of a study of cytomegalovirus exposure and HLA in healthy donors. Findings of the study overall: A later analysis found TCR association rates differed by HLA locus, highest for DRB1 and lowest for HLA-C. A few chains linked to CMV were shown in vitro to be specific for CMV antigens.

Points on this clone: As yet, its antigen is unknown.

The CDR3 consists of 22 residues. Per the germline V gene, CDR1 is SGDLS and CDR2 is YYNGEE. Unmatched junction bases numbered 18, after V lost 0 bases and J lost 1 base. Primers for the PCR totalled 60 Vbeta and 13 Jbeta. Profiling relied on immunoSEQ multiplex PCR, and the TCRdb table lists in-frame clones only, not all of them. Of about 73,000 clones listed, roughly 82% are singletons. Healthy people donating bone marrow made up the donors. The receptor's source is a man between 65 and 85 years old in good health and CMV-seronegative. Sequencing was carried out using PBMCs. The chain uses TRBV9 and TRBJ2-6; 8 positions agree with TRBD1. The CDR3 is CASSVGGYVQGAGTSGANVLTF. The CDR3 coding sequence is TGTGCCAGCAGCGTAGGGGGCTACGTGCAGGGGGCCGGAACATCTGGGGCCAACGTCCTGACTTTC.